Each of the 18 T cell receptor beta chains below was sequenced from the same sample in a study of T-cell reconstitution after alpha-beta-depleted transplantation in children. For TCRbeta, the library was prepared with unique molecular identifiers. A single record per CDR3 protein comes from TCRdb applying MiXCR to the PCR reads. The sample includes some 500,000 distinct CDR3 sequences, 32% seen only once; the top ten take around 2.3%. The sequencing here drew on PBMCs from the stem cell graft donor, taken from the stem cell graft. The receptor set was obtained from a human donor who donated a stem cell graft to a child with aplastic anemia.

The genes are TRBV4-2 and TRBJ2-5; 10 nucleotides line up with TRBD2. The CDR3 is 15 residues long. Per the germline V gene, CDR1 is LGHNA and CDR2 is YNFKEQ. Trimming removed 1 base from V and 5 bases from J; junction bases left unmatched: 4. In DNA form, the CDR3 reads TGTGCCAGCAGCCAAGGACTAGCGGGCGGTGAGACCCAGTACTTC. Translation: CASSQGLAGGETQYF.

This clonotype was counted at least ten times. The chain recombines TRBV6-5 with TRBJ1-1, with D possibly matching TRBD1 (5 bases). Germline V gene data show CDR1 as MNHEY and CDR2 as SVGAGI. CDR3 length equals 14 residues. V was cut by 0 bases and J by 1 base, with 6 bases left in between. CDR3 coding DNA: TGTGCCAGCAGTTACTCGGGGGGGAACACTGAAGCTTTCTTT. Amino acid sequence: CASSYSGGNTEAFF.

This clonotype was recorded a few times. The chain has TRBV7-3 and TRBJ2-1; 9 nucleotides align to TRBD1. Germline-derived CDR1 and CDR2 are SGHTA and FQGTGA. CDR3 length equals 15 residues. The V segment lost 1 base and the J segment 8 bases; nucleotides outside the gene matches: 6. The CDR3 coding sequence is TGTGCCAGCAGCTTAATACAGGGGGCTTTCCATGAGCAGTTCTTC. It translates to CASSLIQGAFHEQFF. Together with reference TRBV7-3 and TRBJ2-1, the CDR3 gives the full variable domain: GAGVSQTPSNKVTEKGKYVELRCDPISGHTALYWYRQSLGQGPEFLIYFQGTGAADDSGLPNDRFFAVRPEGSVSTLKIQRTERGDSAVYLCASSLIQGAFHEQFFGPGTRLTVL.

This clonotype turned up a few times. The rearrangement links TRBV29-1 to TRBJ1-1; 9 bases agree with TRBD1. This CDR3 has 14 amino acids. V shed 3 bases, J shed 0 bases, and the junction held 2 bases outside the gene matches. The germline V gene has CDR1 SQVTM and CDR2 ANQGSEA. CDR3 DNA sequence: TGCAGCGTTGAGGGGACAGGGATGAACACTGAAGCTTTCTTT. It specifies CSVEGTGMNTEAFF.

V is TRBV6-2 or TRBV6-3 and J is TRBJ2-5; possible D gene TRBD2, 6 bases. The CDR3 runs to 15 residues. Per the germline V gene, CDR1 is MNHEY and CDR2 is SVGEGT. The germline V and J ends were trimmed by 2 bases and 4 bases, with 14 bases remaining between them. CDR3 coding DNA: TGTGCCAGCAGTTACGTTCGGGAGTGGCCAGAGACCCAGTACTTC. As protein: CASSYVREWPETQYF.

In the case of this clonotype: Germline is not matched at one junction end, which may reflect a read error. V gene TRBV5-6 combines with J gene TRBJ2-1, with D tentatively TRBD2 (6 bases). Germline assignment: CDR1 SGHDT and CDR2 YYEEEE. The CDR3 loop spans 17 amino acids. The CDR3 spells CASSSLQVGLSHNEQFF. In DNA, the CDR3 is TGTGCCAGCAGTAGCCTGCAGGTGGGACTCTCCCACAATGAGCAGTTCTTC.

This sequence joins TRBV2 and TRBJ2-7; 7 bases agree with TRBD1. Germline CDR1 reads SNHLY; CDR2 reads FYNNEI. CDR3 length: 14 residues. With V trimmed by 4 bases and J by 2 bases, 5 bases remained unmatched. As DNA, the CDR3 is TGTGCCAGCAGTGCGATAGACAGGGCCTACGAGCAGTACGTC. Translated: CASSAIDRAYEQYV.

CDR3 nucleotides: TGTGCCAGCAGCCCGCGAATGGGAAGAGGGACTGAAGCTTTCTTT. This translates into CASSPRMGRGTEAFF. The V gene is TRBV5-6, the J gene TRBJ1-1; D not certain. Deletions cut 4 bases from V and 5 bases from J, with 18 bases between. The CDR3 runs 15 residues. Per germline, CDR1 SGHDT and CDR2 YYEEEE.

The chain employs TRBV7-2 and TRBJ1-3, with a tentative D call TRBD1 (5 bases). V dropped 5 bases and J dropped 2 bases, with 10 bases sitting between them. The CDR3 has 14 amino acids. CDR1 is SGHTA, CDR2 FQGNSA, per germline. CDR3 sequence reads: CASSAGRAGNTIYF. The CDR3 DNA reads TGTGCCAGCAGCGCAGGGAGGGCTGGAAACACCATATATTTT.

This clonotype has at least ten counts. The CDR3 bases are TGCGCCAGCAGCTCACCGGGACTGATGACCTACGAGCAGTACTTC. This gives the protein CASSSPGLMTYEQYF. The V call is TRBV5-1, the J call TRBJ2-7; the D gene is possibly TRBD2 (6 bases). Germline V gene lookup returns CDR1 SGHRS and CDR2 YFSETQ. The CDR3 length is 15 residues. Trimming shortened V by 3 bases and J by 2 bases, and 15 bases separated the two germline ends.

The table lists this clonotype with a few counts. The J gene is TRBJ2-7, the V gene TRBV11-2; D ambiguous. The CDR3 sequence is 14 residues long. V was shortened by 1 base and J by 2 bases, with 9 bases between the two germline ends. Germline CDR1 reads SGHAT; CDR2 reads FQNNGV. The CDR3 DNA sequence: TGTGCCAGCAGCTTAGCCCACTACCCCTACGAGCAGTACGTC. Its protein is CASSLAHYPYEQYV.

This clonotype appeared many times. This chain connects TRBV20-1 to TRBJ2-1, with 8 positions matching TRBD2. Germline V lookup: CDR1 DFQATT, CDR2 SNEGSKA (reference sequence). V shed 3 bases and J 1 base; nucleotides not matched to a gene: 5. CDR3 length: 15 amino acids. CDR3 in DNA: TGCAGTGCTAGTTGGTCTAGCGGGTCCTACAATGAGCAGTTCTTC. Encoded protein: CSASWSSGSYNEQFF.

This clonotype was seen more than once but under ten times. V is TRBV28 and J is TRBJ2-3; 9 positions match TRBD2. The CDR3 runs 15 residues. Germline loops: CDR1 MDHEN, CDR2 SYDVKM. The J segment lost 6 bases and the V segment lost 5 bases, leaving 9 bases of the junction unmatched. The CDR3 reads CASSLFAGGGDTQYF. The CDR3 region has the DNA TGTGCCAGCAGTCTCTTCGCGGGAGGGGGGGATACGCAGTATTTT.

This clonotype was counted only a few times. The CDR3 coding sequence is TGCAGTGCTCCAGCTAGCGGGAGAGGTGGGGATACGCAGTATTTT. It is translated as CSAPASGRGGDTQYF. This sequence joins TRBV20-1 and TRBJ2-3; 10 nucleotides match TRBD2. There are 15 residues in the CDR3. The V and J ends lost 5 bases and 6 bases, in that order; junction bases with no gene match: 11. Germline V gene data show CDR1 as DFQATT and CDR2 as SNEGSKA (reference sequence).

The chain uses TRBV5-1 and TRBJ1-6, with D possibly being TRBD1 (5 bases). Germline-derived CDR1 and CDR2 are SGHRS and YFSETQ. V gave up 7 bases and J gave up 9 bases, with 14 bases separating them. The CDR3 covers 13 residues. CDR3 bases: TGCGCCAGCGCCTACCCCAGGGTTTCACCCCTCCACTTT. Its translation: CASAYPRVSPLHF.

This chain joins TRBV20-1 and TRBJ2-4; a weak D match, TRBD2 (5 bases). The CDR3 is 13 amino acids. Germline V gene data show CDR1 as DFQATT and CDR2 as SNEGSKA (reference sequence). Trimming removed 2 bases from V and 0 bases from J, with 5 bases in between. CDR3 residues: CSARREAKNIQYF. CDR3 DNA: TGCAGTGCTAGACGGGAAGCCAAAAACATTCAGTACTTC.

The table lists this clonotype with a few counts. The chain is built from TRBV6-1 and TRBJ1-5; D uncertain. Between the trimmed V and J ends, which lost 8 bases and 0 bases, there was a span of 11 bases. Looked up from germline, CDR1 is MNHNS and CDR2 is SASEGT. This CDR3 has 14 amino acids. CDR3 bases: TGTGCCAGCTCAGGCGATAGTAGCAATCAGCCCCAGCATTTT. This gives the protein CASSGDSSNQPQHF.

This chain links TRBV4-3 with TRBJ2-1; 8 bases line up with TRBD2. V dropped 7 bases and J dropped 10; count of bases not matched to a gene: 21. Germline V gene sequence: CDR1 LGHNA, CDR2 YSLEER. This CDR3 spans 17 amino acids. The CDR3 nucleotides are TGCGCCAGCACCCTGGAAGTAGCCAGCGGGGGATTGAGCGAGCAGTTCTTC. It codes for CASTLEVASGGLSEQFF.